The T cell receptor (beta chain) under discussion was sequenced for a study of technical replicates of blood from several donors. This table comes from immunoSEQ multiplex PCR, and its TCRdb copy is limited to in-frame clones, with some not included. The sample consists of 100,000 or so clones, just over 95% of them appearing once. This clone showed up just once. One end of the junction is discordant with germline, which a read error may explain. The CDR3 has 14 residues. CDR1 and CDR2 (germline): SNHLY, FYNNEI. This clonotype originated in a human donor in good health. The material sequenced was T cells isolated from PBMCs. This chain connects TRBV2 to TRBJ1-1, with 7 bases lining up with TRBD1. The CDR3 sequence: CASREDREHTEAFF. The CDR3 DNA follows: TGTGCCAGCAGGGAAGACAGGGAGCACACTGAAGCTTTCTTT. Complete variable domain (other parts from reference TRBV2 and TRBJ1-1): EPEVTQTPSHQVTQMGQEVILRCVPISNHLYFYWYRQILGQKVEFLVSFYNNEISEKSEIFDDQFSVERPDGSNFTLKIRSTKLEDSAMYFCASREDREHTEAFFGQGTRLTVV.